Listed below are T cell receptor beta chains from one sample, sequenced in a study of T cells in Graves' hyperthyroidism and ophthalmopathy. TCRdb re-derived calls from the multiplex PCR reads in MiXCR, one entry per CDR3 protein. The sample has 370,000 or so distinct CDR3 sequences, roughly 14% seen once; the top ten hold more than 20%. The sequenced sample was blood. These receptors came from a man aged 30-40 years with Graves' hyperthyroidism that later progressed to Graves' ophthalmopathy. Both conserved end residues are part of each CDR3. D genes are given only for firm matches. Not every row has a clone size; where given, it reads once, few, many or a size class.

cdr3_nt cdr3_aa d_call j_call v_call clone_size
TGTACCAGCAGCTCGCAAAGGGTTTACGAGACCCAGTACTTC CTSSSQRVYETQYF - TRBJ2-5 TRBV5-5 few
TGCAGTGCTCGTAACAGGGGCCATGAGCAGTTCTTC CSARNRGHEQFF TRBD1 TRBJ2-1 TRBV20-1 many
TGTGCCAGCAGCTACCGACAGGGAGAAGGCTACACCTTC CASSYRQGEGYTF TRBD1 TRBJ1-2 TRBV11-3 many
TGTGCCAGCAGCCCGGGACGTCTTTACGAGCAGTACTTC CASSPGRLYEQYF - TRBJ2-7 TRBV28 -
TGTGCCAGCAACGAAGACAGGGTTAGCGACGAGCAGTACTTC CASNEDRVSDEQYF TRBD1 TRBJ2-7 TRBV2 many
TGCAGCACTATGACAGGCTCCTACGAGCAGTACTTC CSTMTGSYEQYF - TRBJ2-7 TRBV29-1 few
TGTGCCAGCAGTCCAAGGGGAGTGGGCACAGATACGCAGTATTTT CASSPRGVGTDTQYF - TRBJ2-3 TRBV6-1 many
TGCAGTGCTATAGCGGGAGGCCCGCGGGGTGAGCAGTTCTTC CSAIAGGPRGEQFF TRBD2 TRBJ2-1 TRBV20-1 -
TGCGCCAGCAGCCAAGAATCCGGGTCGCTCACTGAAGCTTTCTTT CASSQESGSLTEAFF - TRBJ1-1 TRBV4-1 few
TGTGCCAGCAGTTCGCGGGCACTCTCCTACAATGAGCAGTTCTTC CASSSRALSYNEQFF - TRBJ2-1 TRBV12-3/TRBV12-4 many
TGTGCCAGCAGCATAACTAGCGGGGGGGGGGGGGAGACCCAGTACTTC CASSITSGGGGETQYF TRBD2 TRBJ2-5 TRBV6-1 few
TGCGCCAGCAGCTTGTTGGACAGGTCCTACGAGCAGTACTTC CASSLLDRSYEQYF TRBD1 TRBJ2-7 TRBV5-1 many
TGCAGTGCTGGGGACAGGGGAGAAGCTTTCTTT CSAGDRGEAFF TRBD1 TRBJ1-1 TRBV20-1 few
TGTGCCAGCAGACCAGCGGGGGCCATAACAGATACGCAGTATTTT CASRPAGAITDTQYF TRBD2 TRBJ2-3 TRBV6-1 few
TGTGCCAGCTACAGGGGAAACACCGGGGAGCTGTTTTTT CASYRGNTGELFF TRBD1 TRBJ2-2 TRBV28 few
TGTGCCAGCAGCCAGGGGGTATCCGGGGCCAACGTCCTGACTTTC CASSQGVSGANVLTF TRBD1 TRBJ2-6 TRBV7-3 many
TGCGCCAGCAGCTTCTCTAATAGCGGGGGGGCTGGAGATACGCAGTATTTT CASSFSNSGGAGDTQYF TRBD2 TRBJ2-3 TRBV5-1 -
TGTGCCAGCAGACGTGGCAGCCTAGCGGGCTTCCAGGATACGCAGTATTTT CASRRGSLAGFQDTQYF TRBD2 TRBJ2-3 TRBV5-6 many